Sequencing of this TCR beta chain was carried out in a study of T cell changes during pregnancy in multiple sclerosis. This clone was detected only once. Here immunoSEQ multiplex PCR was the method, and the copy in TCRdb shows in-frame clones only, minus some. This table holds 40,000 to 60,000 clones, around 93% found once. The CDR3 spans 14 residues. The V gene end was trimmed by 7 bases and the J gene end by 7 bases; junction bases not matched to a gene: 3. Germline CDR1 LNHDA, CDR2 SQIVND (reference sequence). The chain employs TRBV19 and TRBJ2-1; TRBD2 matches at 14 bases. This TCR was recovered from a female donor with multiple sclerosis, enrolled in a pregnancy study. Sequencing was performed on CD8+ T cells from peripheral blood mononuclear cells, taken in the second trimester of pregnancy. The CDR3 loop reads CASTRLAGGNEQFF. The CDR3 DNA reads as TGTGCCAGTACTAGACTAGCGGGGGGGAATGAGCAGTTCTTC. Drawing the rest from reference TRBV19 and TRBJ2-1, the complete variable domain is DGGITQSPKYLFRKEGQNVTLSCEQNLNHDAMYWYRQDPGQGLRLIYYSQIVNDFQKGDIAEGYSVSREKKESFPLTVTSAQKNPTAFYLCASTRLAGGNEQFFGPGTRLTVL.